The next 14 T cell receptor beta chains were all read from a single sample in a study of early T cells in non-severe SARS-CoV-2 infection. TCRdb reprocessed the 5' RACE reads with MiXCR, giving one entry per CDR3 protein. The sample holds approximately 52,000 distinct CDR3 sequences, under 8.5% seen once. Source material: whole blood. These receptors were taken from an adult who was a healthcare worker with PCR-confirmed SARS-CoV-2 infection or an uninfected control (not recorded which).

The V call is TRBV5-1, the J call TRBJ2-1, with 7 nucleotides matching TRBD2. Germline CDR1 and CDR2: SGHRS and YFSETQ. The trim removed 0 bases at V and 6 bases at J, leaving 3 bases unmatched. This CDR3 spans 14 amino acids. The DNA for the CDR3 is TGCGCCAGCAGCTTGGGACTAGCAGTCAATGAGCAGTTCTTC. Amino acid sequence: CASSLGLAVNEQFF.

The chain joins TRBV24-1 to TRBJ2-2; tentative D call: TRBD1 (6 bases). The CDR3 sequence is 15 residues long. The V and J ends lost 6 bases and 4 bases respectively, with 14 bases between them. Per the germline V gene, CDR1 is KGHDR and CDR2 is SFDVKD. Here the CDR3 reads CATSRSGDGTGELFF. The CDR3 DNA is TGTGCCACCAGTAGATCAGGGGATGGCACCGGGGAGCTGTTTTTT.

This clonotype has a handful of counts. The chain links TRBV7-8 to TRBJ1-1; D unclear. With 5 bases removed from V and 3 bases from J, the gap between germline ends came to 4 bases. This CDR3 has 11 residues. Germline V gene lookup returns CDR1 SGHVS and CDR2 FQNEAQ. CDR3 sequence (DNA): TGTGCCAGCAGCACACACACTGAAGCTTTCTTT. It codes for CASSTHTEAFF.

The V call is TRBV11-1, the J call TRBJ2-3, with D perhaps TRBD2 (6 bases). The CDR3 is 15 residues long. V dropped 2 bases and J dropped 2 bases, with 11 bases sitting between them. Germline lookup yields CDR1 SGHAT and CDR2 FQDESV (reference sequence). CDR3 protein: CASSLSRGDTDTQYF. The CDR3 DNA sequence: TGTGCCAGCAGCTTATCCCGCGGGGACACAGATACGCAGTATTTT. The full variable domain, rest sourced from reference TRBV11-1 and TRBJ2-3, is EAEVAQSPRYKITEKSQAVAFWCDPISGHATLYWYRQILGQGPELLVQFQDESVVDDSQLPKDRFSAERLKGVDSTLKIQPAELGDSAMYLCASSLSRGDTDTQYFGPGTRLTVL.

This clonotype was detected ten times or more. The chain recombines TRBV4-2 with TRBJ2-1; maybe TRBD1 (5 bases). V was trimmed by 5 bases and J by 6 bases, leaving 11 bases between them. Germline V gives CDR1 LGHNA, CDR2 YNFKEQ. This CDR3 has 13 residues. The CDR3 DNA sequence: TGTGCCAGCAGCTCCTCTAGGGGCAATGAGCAGTTCTTC. This translates into CASSSSRGNEQFF.

V and J are TRBV9 and TRBJ2-3; TRBD1 agrees at 10 bases. The CDR3 contains 17 residues. Trimming removed 2 bases from V and 7 bases from J; junction bases left unmatched: 13. The germline V gene has CDR1 SGDLS and CDR2 YYNGEE. CDR3 residues: CASSVGTPGQGRNTQYF. The CDR3 region has the DNA TGTGCCAGCAGCGTCGGAACACCGGGACAGGGGAGAAATACGCAGTATTTT.

The V gene is TRBV2, the J gene TRBJ2-2, with 11 bases lining up with TRBD2. The V and J ends lost 9 bases and 4 bases, in that order; junction bases with no gene match: 4. Germline V gives CDR1 SNHLY, CDR2 FYNNEI. The CDR3 is 14 amino acids. CDR3 amino acids: CASTGTSGTGELFF. CDR3 nucleotides: TGTGCCAGTACCGGGACTAGCGGCACCGGGGAGCTGTTTTTT.

The genes are TRBV2 and TRBJ2-3; 15 bases map to TRBD2. Per the germline V gene, CDR1 is SNHLY and CDR2 is FYNNEI. The CDR3 runs to 17 residues. Unmatched junction bases numbered 7, after V lost 6 bases and J lost 3 bases. CDR3 protein: CASRDGTSGGLTDTQYF. In nucleotides, the CDR3 is TGTGCCAGCAGAGACGGGACTAGCGGGGGGTTAACAGATACGCAGTATTTT.

Many counts were recorded for this clonotype. This chain uses TRBV12-3 or TRBV12-4 with TRBJ1-1; D unresolved. Trimming pared 6 bases from V and 1 base from J, leaving 3 bases between. The CDR3 loop spans 11 amino acids. The CDR3 sequence is CASRENTEAFF. CDR3 DNA: TGTGCCAGCAGGGAGAACACTGAAGCTTTCTTT.

The chain employs TRBV19 and TRBJ1-5, with D tentatively TRBD1 (5 bases). Between the trimmed V and J ends, which lost 3 bases and 3 bases, there was a span of 15 bases. The CDR3 runs to 16 residues. Looked up from germline, CDR1 is LNHDA and CDR2 is SQIVND (reference sequence). The CDR3 loop is CASSIRVQAHNQPQHF. The CDR3 DNA reads TGTGCCAGTAGTATTCGGGTACAGGCCCACAATCAGCCCCAGCATTTT.

The table lists this clonotype with a few counts. The chain links TRBV11-1 to TRBJ2-7, with D perhaps matching TRBD2 (6 bases). The germline V gene has CDR1 SGHAT and CDR2 FQDESV (reference sequence). Trimming removed 5 bases at V and 4 bases at J, with 15 bases between. The CDR3 is 14 amino acids. The CDR3 reads CASSPGGDSYEQYF. Here the CDR3 DNA reads TGTGCCAGCAGCCCCGGGGGAGACAGTTACGAGCAGTACTTC.

This clonotype has only a few counts. The CDR3 coding sequence is TGCGCCAGCAGTGAGGACCCCAGCTCCTACAATGAGCAGTTCTTC. This translates into CASSEDPSSYNEQFF. The chain carries TRBV10-1 and TRBJ2-1, with D unresolved. The CDR3 runs to 15 residues. V gave up 2 bases and J gave up 0 bases, with 8 bases separating them. Germline CDR1 reads WNHNN; CDR2 reads SYGVQD (reference sequence).

The rearrangement uses TRBV29-1 and TRBJ2-5; 7 nucleotides match TRBD2. V shed 4 bases, J shed 5 bases, and the junction held 10 bases outside the gene matches. This CDR3 contains 14 residues. Germline CDR1 reads SQVTM; CDR2 reads ANQGSEA. CDR3 nucleotides: TGCAGCGTTGCGAGGGCGGGAGCCGGTGAGACCCAGTACTTC. This translates into CSVARAGAGETQYF.

V and J are TRBV5-5 and TRBJ2-3, with D uncertain. The germline V gene encodes CDR1 SGHKS and CDR2 YYEKEE (reference sequence). The CDR3 is made up of 16 amino acids. Trimming cost V 4 bases and J 6 bases, with 21 bases left between them. DNA of the CDR3: TGTGCCAGCAGCCCCAATAGGTATTCGACGGCGGATACGCAGTATTTT. Amino acids: CASSPNRYSTADTQYF.